Below are 7 T cell receptor beta chains sequenced from a single sample in a study of Graves' ophthalmopathy and Graves' hyperthyroidism. Amplified material comprised TCR beta CDR3 regions derived from RNA transcripts. HTBI primers were employed in first-round RT-PCR, then a second-round multiplex PCR followed. MiXCR, run by TCRdb on the multiplex PCR reads, gives a single entry per CDR3 protein. This sample carries around 51,000 distinct CDR3 sequences, under 55% of them seen once, and the ten largest clones take about 24%. Material for sequencing was peripheral blood. The receptors were gathered from an adult man with Graves' ophthalmopathy.

This clonotype has ten or more counts. A single base separates this from a much larger clone, so it may be a read error. The chain couples TRBV20-1 to TRBJ2-7; D is possibly TRBD2 (5 bases). Between the trimmed V and J ends, which lost 5 bases and 9 bases, there was a span of 23 bases. This CDR3 has 14 amino acids. The germline V gene encodes CDR1 DFQATT and CDR2 SNEGSKA (reference sequence). The CDR3 DNA follows: TGCAGTGCTCTTTTGGCGGGCACAGCGCGCGGGCAGTACTTC. This codes for CSALLAGTARGQYF.

Concerning this clonotype itself: One junction end disagrees with the germline gene, perhaps due to a read error. The chain carries TRBV6-4 and TRBJ1-5; D remains unclear. Looked up from germline, CDR1 is MRHNA and CDR2 is SNTAGT. This CDR3 spans 14 amino acids. The CDR3 DNA sequence: TGTGCCAGCAGTGACTCGCCAGACAATCAGCCCCAGCAATTT. Amino acid sequence: CASSDSPDNQPQQF.

A note on this clonotype: The germline gene is not matched at one end of the junction; a read error may be the cause. As DNA, the CDR3 is TGCGCCAGCAGCCCCGGACAGTCCGATGGCTACACCTTC. Its translation: CASSPGQSDGYTF. V and J are TRBV7-3 and TRBJ1-2; the D gene is possibly TRBD1 (6 bases). CDR1 and CDR2 (germline): SGHTA, FQGTGA. This CDR3 has 13 amino acids.

This clonotype was observed at least ten times. The chain carries TRBV19 and TRBJ1-1; D call uncertain. Germline CDR1 and CDR2: LNHDA and SQIVND (reference sequence). CDR3 size: 13 residues. Trimming left V 6 bases short and J 1 base short, with 9 bases between. CDR3 region: CASSLLWNTEAFF. The CDR3 coding sequence is TGTGCCAGTAGCTTACTCTGGAACACTGAAGCTTTCTTT.

This clonotype was detected ten times or more. The chain uses TRBV10-3 and TRBJ2-3, with TRBD2 matching 8 bases. The V gene end was trimmed by 9 bases and the J gene end by 0 bases; junction bases not matched to a gene: 11. CDR1 is ENHRY, CDR2 SYGVKD, per germline. The length of the CDR3 is 16 residues. The CDR3 reads CAMRGGSGKSTDTQYF. CDR3 DNA: TGTGCCATGAGGGGTGGTAGCGGGAAGAGCACAGATACGCAGTATTTT.

V usage is TRBV20-1 and J usage is TRBJ2-3; TRBD2 agrees at 10 bases. This CDR3 has 13 residues. CDR1 is DFQATT, CDR2 SNEGSKA, per germline (reference sequence). V lost 2 bases and J lost 6; bases outside the gene matches: 2. CDR3 DNA sequence: TGCAGTGCTAGACGGACTAGCGGTGATACGCAGTATTTT. The encoded protein is CSARRTSGDTQYF.

Comments on this clonotype: One end of the junction varies from germline; a read error may be responsible. The chain is built from TRBV5-1 and TRBJ2-7; no clear D. Germline V gives CDR1 SGHRS, CDR2 YFSETQ. This CDR3 comprises 14 residues. As DNA, the CDR3 is TGTGCCAGCAGCCGGACGCCTCTGAGCTACGAGCAGCACTTC. Protein product: CASSRTPLSYEQHF.